The 8 T cell receptor beta chains below were found in one sample sequenced in a study of CD8 T cells in Susac syndrome. It was with random hexamers that roughly 0.5 to 1 ug RNA was reverse transcribed. One entry per CDR3 protein, called by TCRdb with MiXCR from the immunoSEQ multiplex PCR reads. The sample carries some 300,000 distinct CDR3 sequences, over 75% recorded once. The specimen sequenced was CD8+ T cells from PBMCs. Source of these receptors: a human donor with multiple sclerosis.

The CDR3 DNA follows: TGCGCCAGCAGCTCCGAAATGACCGGGGAGCTGTTTTTT. Protein sequence: CASSSEMTGELFF. This chain links TRBV5-1 with TRBJ2-2; D remains unclear. CDR3 length: 13 residues. Trimming pared 3 bases from V and 5 bases from J, leaving 8 bases between. CDR1 and CDR2 from the germline V gene are SGHRS and YFSETQ.

The chain links TRBV28 to TRBJ2-7; D is possibly TRBD1 or TRBD2 (6 bases each). V lost 4 bases, J lost 5 bases, and 18 bases lay in between. The CDR3 is 15 residues long. The germline V gene has CDR1 MDHEN and CDR2 SYDVKM. The CDR3 region is CASSYRGVRLHEQYF. CDR3 in DNA: TGTGCCAGCAGTTATAGGGGGGTCCGGCTCCACGAGCAGTACTTC.

The J gene is TRBJ2-7, the V gene TRBV27, with 7 nucleotides matching TRBD2. The germline CDR1 and CDR2 sequences are MNHEY and SMNVEV (reference sequence). The CDR3 runs 16 residues. Trimming at V came to 2 bases and at J to 2 bases, leaving 9 bases not matched to a gene. As DNA, the CDR3 is TGTGCCAGCAGTTTACAGAGATGGGAGGGACCCTACGAGCAGTACTTC. Its translation: CASSLQRWEGPYEQYF.

The chain employs TRBV6-2 or TRBV6-3 and TRBJ2-1; 11 bases line up with TRBD2. The V gene's germline CDR1 is MNHEY and CDR2 SVGEGT. The CDR3 runs 16 residues. J lost 8 bases, V lost 5 bases, and 11 bases had no gene match. The CDR3 nucleotides are TGTGCCAGCAGTCTGACTAGCGGGATAGGGGCGGATGAGCAGTTCTTC. This codes for CASSLTSGIGADEQFF.

The V call is TRBV7-9, the J call TRBJ2-5; D possibly corresponds to TRBD1 (6 bases). Germline CDR1 SEHNR, CDR2 FQNEAQ (reference sequence). The CDR3 has 14 amino acids. Trimming shortened V by 5 bases and J by 2 bases, and 12 bases separated the two germline ends. The CDR3 sequence is CASSTQTGQETQYF. As DNA, the CDR3 is TGTGCCAGCAGCACCCAGACAGGTCAAGAGACCCAGTACTTC.

The chain is built from TRBV15 and TRBJ2-7; TRBD1 agrees at 7 bases. This CDR3 has 15 residues. Germline V gene lookup returns CDR1 LNHNV and CDR2 YYDKDF (reference sequence). Trimming took 3 bases from V and 0 from J; bases not matched to a gene: 5. CDR3 protein: CATSSRQGGSYEQYF. CDR3 in DNA: TGTGCCACCAGCAGTCGACAGGGTGGCTCCTACGAGCAGTACTTC.

The rearrangement joins TRBV4-1 to TRBJ2-4; D gene uncertain. Germline lookup yields CDR1 MGHRA and CDR2 YSYEKL. The CDR3 length is 15 residues. Deletions cut 4 bases from V and 3 bases from J, with 13 bases between. This CDR3 is CASSPGNGLKNIQYF. CDR3 sequence (DNA): TGCGCCAGCAGCCCAGGCAATGGCCTCAAAAACATTCAGTACTTC.

The chain uses TRBV9 and TRBJ1-5; D gene ambiguous. This CDR3 spans 14 amino acids. The germline V gene encodes CDR1 SGDLS and CDR2 YYNGEE. V was cut by 4 bases and J by 4 bases, with 12 bases left in between. CDR3 region: CASSSSSVNQPQHF. The CDR3 bases are TGTGCCAGCAGCTCGAGTTCTGTAAATCAGCCCCAGCATTTT.